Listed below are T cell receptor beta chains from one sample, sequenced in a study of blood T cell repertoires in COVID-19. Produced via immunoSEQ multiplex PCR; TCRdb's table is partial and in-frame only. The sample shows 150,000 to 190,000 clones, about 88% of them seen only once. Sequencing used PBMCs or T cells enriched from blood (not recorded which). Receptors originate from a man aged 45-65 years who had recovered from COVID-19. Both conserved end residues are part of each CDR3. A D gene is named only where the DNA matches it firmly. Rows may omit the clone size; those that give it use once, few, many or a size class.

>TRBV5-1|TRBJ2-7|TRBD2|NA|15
CASSLVAGTSYEQYF
TGCGCCAGCAGCTTGGTAGCGGGGACTTCCTACGAGCAGTACTTC
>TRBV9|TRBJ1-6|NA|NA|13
CASSGWPRSPLHF
TGTGCCAGCAGCGGATGGCCCCGATCACCCCTCCACTTT
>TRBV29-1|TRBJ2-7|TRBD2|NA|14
CSVEFAGVGYEQYF
TGCAGCGTTGAATTTGCGGGGGTCGGCTACGAGCAGTACTTC
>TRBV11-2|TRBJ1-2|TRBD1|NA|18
CASSPRAGQGPSPGGYTF
TGTGCCAGCAGTCCCCGCGCGGGACAGGGACCCAGTCCGGGTGGCTACACCTTC
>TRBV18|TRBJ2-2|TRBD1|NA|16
CASSPPNRGRNGELFF
TGTGCCAGCTCACCACCGAACAGGGGTCGTAACGGGGAGCTGTTTTTT
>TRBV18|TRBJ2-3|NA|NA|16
CASSPFRDKFTDTQYF
TGTGCCAGCTCACCTTTCCGGGACAAGTTCACAGATACGCAGTATTTT
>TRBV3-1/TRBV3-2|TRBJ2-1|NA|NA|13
CASSAVAENEQFF
TGTGCCAGCAGCGCGGTAGCGGAAAATGAGCAGTTCTTC
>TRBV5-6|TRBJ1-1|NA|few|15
CASSVRGGMGTEAFF
TGTGCCAGCAGCGTTAGAGGGGGTATGGGCACTGAAGCTTTCTTT
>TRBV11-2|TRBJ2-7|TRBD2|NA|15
CASSLGLAGPYEQYF
TGTGCCAGCAGCTTAGGATTAGCGGGGCCCTACGAGCAGTACTTC
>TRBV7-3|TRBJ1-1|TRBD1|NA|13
CASSYGQGDEAFF
TGTGCCAGCAGCTACGGACAGGGCGATGAAGCTTTCTTT
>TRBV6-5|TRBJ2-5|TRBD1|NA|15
CASSPGTGRMGTQYF
TGTGCCAGCAGTCCCGGGACAGGGAGGATGGGGACCCAGTACTTC
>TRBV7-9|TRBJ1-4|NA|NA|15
CASSLETGRREKLFF
TGTGCCAGCAGCTTAGAAACAGGGAGAAGGGAAAAACTGTTTTTT
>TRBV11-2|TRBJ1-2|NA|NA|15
CASSLGGRGTSGYTF
TGTGCCAGCAGCTTAGGGGGCAGGGGTACGAGTGGCTACACCTTC
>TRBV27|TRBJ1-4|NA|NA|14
CASSPWGRGEKLFF
TGTGCCAGCAGTCCTTGGGGCAGGGGTGAAAAACTGTTTTTT
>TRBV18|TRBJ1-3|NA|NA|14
CASSRTISGNTIYF
TGTGCCAGCTCAAGGACTATCTCTGGAAACACCATATATTTT
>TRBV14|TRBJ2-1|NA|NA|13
CASSRGDYNEQFF
TGTGCCAGCAGCCGGGGGGATTACAATGAGCAGTTCTTC
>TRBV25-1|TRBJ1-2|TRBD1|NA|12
CASSGQGEGYTF
TGTGCCAGCTCGGGACAGGGCGAGGGCTACACCTTC
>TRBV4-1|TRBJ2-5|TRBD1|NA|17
CASSQDGGDRAVVTQYF
TGCGCCAGCAGCCAAGATGGGGGGGACAGGGCGGTCGTGACCCAGTACTTC
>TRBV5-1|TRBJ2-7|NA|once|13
CASSRELSYEQYF
TGCGCCAGCAGCCGAGAACTCTCCTACGAGCAGTACTTC
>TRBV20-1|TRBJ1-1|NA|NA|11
CSAIAGDTAFF
TGCAGTGCTATCGCGGGCGACACAGCTTTCTTT
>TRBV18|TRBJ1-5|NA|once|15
CASSPEVPSNQPQHF
TGTGCCAGCTCACCTGAGGTGCCTAGCAATCAGCCCCAGCATTTT
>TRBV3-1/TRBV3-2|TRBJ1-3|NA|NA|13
CASSPGGGGTIYF
TGTGCCAGCAGCCCTGGGGGAGGCGGCACCATATATTTT
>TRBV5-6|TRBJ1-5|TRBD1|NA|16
CASSNWTGESNQPQHF
TGTGCCAGCAGCAACTGGACAGGCGAGAGCAATCAGCCCCAGCATTTT
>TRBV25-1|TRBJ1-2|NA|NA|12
CASTDRNYGYTF
TGTGCCAGCACGGACAGAAACTATGGCTACACCTTC
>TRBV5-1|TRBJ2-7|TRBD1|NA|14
CASAPTRQGGEQYF
TGCGCCAGCGCGCCCACCCGACAGGGTGGGGAGCAGTACTTC